This T cell receptor (beta chain) was found in a study of OX40 agonist ivuxolimab in advanced cancers. Assay: immunoSEQ multiplex PCR; the TCRdb copy retains only in-frame clones and omits some. The table lists some 70,000 clones, almost 90% of them singletons. V lost 2 bases and J 6 bases, leaving 7 bases between the germline ends. Looked up from germline, CDR1 is SGHRS and CDR2 is YFSETQ. This CDR3 spans 12 amino acids. The chain employs TRBV5-1 and TRBJ2-3, with a possible D match to TRBD2 (6 bases). The source of this sequence is an adult with an advanced solid tumor such as melanoma, head and neck, liver or kidney cancer. Sequencing used CD4+ or CD8+ T cells sorted from blood, obtained in a trial of the OX40 agonist ivuxolimab. The CDR3 here is CASSFGGDTQYF. The DNA for the CDR3 is TGCGCCAGCAGCTTTGGGGGGGATACGCAGTATTTT. Supplemented by reference TRBV5-1 and TRBJ2-3, the full variable domain reads KAGVTQTPRYLIKTRGQQVTLSCSPISGHRSVSWYQQTPGQGLQFLFEYFSETQRNKGNFPGRFSGRQFSNSRSEMNVSTLELGDSALYLCASSFGGDTQYFGPGTRLTVL.